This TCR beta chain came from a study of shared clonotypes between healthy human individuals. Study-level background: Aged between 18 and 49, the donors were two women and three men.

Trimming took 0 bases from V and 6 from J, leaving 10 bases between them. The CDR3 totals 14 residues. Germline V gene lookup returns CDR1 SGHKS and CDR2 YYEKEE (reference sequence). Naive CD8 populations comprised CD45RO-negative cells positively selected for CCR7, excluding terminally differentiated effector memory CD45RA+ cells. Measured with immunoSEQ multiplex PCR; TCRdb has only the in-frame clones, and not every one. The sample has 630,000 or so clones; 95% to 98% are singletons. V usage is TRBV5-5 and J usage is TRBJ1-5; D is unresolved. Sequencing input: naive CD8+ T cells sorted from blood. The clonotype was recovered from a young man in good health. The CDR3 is CASSLVRGGQPQHF. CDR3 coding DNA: TGTGCCAGCAGCTTGGTCCGGGGTGGTCAGCCCCAGCATTTT.